The subject of this entry is one T cell receptor (beta chain). Its antigen is unknown. Spiking of synthetic TCR analog templates was performed in each PCR. Sequenced by immunoSEQ multiplex PCR; TCRdb stores in-frame clones only, minus some. The table includes around 100,000 clones, more than 85% detected once. The data are from a study of PD-L1 blockade in urothelial cancer. Overall study: Patients' atezolizumab regimen, 1,200 mg intravenously every 3 weeks, began in about 2014. Broader study findings: More expansion of tumor-associated blood clones, seen at 3 weeks, marked durable-benefit patients.

The sample's time point: peripheral blood 6 weeks after treatment start. Locally advanced or metastatic urothelial carcinoma was diagnosed in the patients. This CDR3 has 15 amino acids. V gave up 0 bases and J gave up 1 base, with 7 bases separating them. CDR1 and CDR2 from the germline V gene are SGHRS and YFSETQ. The sequence was collected from a man between 60 and 75 years old with urothelial cancer. The input for sequencing was PBMCs, taken around atezolizumab (anti-PD-L1) treatment. The rearrangement joins TRBV5-1 to TRBJ2-2; D is uncertain. CDR3 loop: CASSLDPRNTGELFF. Here the CDR3 DNA reads TGCGCCAGCAGCTTGGATCCTCGGAACACCGGGGAGCTGTTTTTT. The full variable domain, its missing parts supplied by reference TRBV5-1 and TRBJ2-2, is KAGVTQTPRYLIKTRGQQVTLSCSPISGHRSVSWYQQTPGQGLQFLFEYFSETQRNKGNFPGRFSGRQFSNSRSEMNVSTLELGDSALYLCASSLDPRNTGELFFGEGSRLTVL.